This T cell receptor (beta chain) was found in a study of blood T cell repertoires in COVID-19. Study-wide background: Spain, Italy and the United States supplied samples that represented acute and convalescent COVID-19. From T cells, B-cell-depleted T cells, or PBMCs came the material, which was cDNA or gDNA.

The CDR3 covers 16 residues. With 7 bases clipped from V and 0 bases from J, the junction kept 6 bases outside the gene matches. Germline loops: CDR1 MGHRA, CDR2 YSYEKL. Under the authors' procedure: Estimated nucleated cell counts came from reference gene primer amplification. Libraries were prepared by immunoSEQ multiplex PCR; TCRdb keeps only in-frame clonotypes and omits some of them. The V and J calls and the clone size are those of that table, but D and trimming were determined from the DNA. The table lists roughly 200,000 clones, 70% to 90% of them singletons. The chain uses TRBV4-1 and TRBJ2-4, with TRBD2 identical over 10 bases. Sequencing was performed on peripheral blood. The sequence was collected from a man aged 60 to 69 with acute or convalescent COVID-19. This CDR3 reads CASTRLAGLAKNIQYF. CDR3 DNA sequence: TGCGCCAGCACCCGACTAGCGGGTCTAGCCAAAAACATTCAGTACTTC.